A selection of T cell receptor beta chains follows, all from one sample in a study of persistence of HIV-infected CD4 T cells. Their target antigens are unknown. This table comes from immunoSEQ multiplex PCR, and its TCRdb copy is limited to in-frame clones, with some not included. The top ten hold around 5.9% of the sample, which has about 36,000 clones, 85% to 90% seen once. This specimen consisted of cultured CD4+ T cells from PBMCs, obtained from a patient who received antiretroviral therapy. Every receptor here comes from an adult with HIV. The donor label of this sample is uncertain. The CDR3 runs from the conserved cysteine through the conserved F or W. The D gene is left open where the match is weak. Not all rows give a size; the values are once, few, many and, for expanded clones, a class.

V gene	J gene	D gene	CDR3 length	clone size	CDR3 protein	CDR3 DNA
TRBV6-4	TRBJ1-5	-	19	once	CASSELGQAYSYSNQPQHF	TGTGCCAGCAGTGAGTTGGGGCAGGCGTACTCCTATAGCAATCAGCCCCAGCATTTT
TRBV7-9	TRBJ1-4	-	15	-	CASSLGVSENEKLFF	TGTGCCAGCAGCTTAGGTGTTTCAGAAAATGAAAAACTGTTTTTT
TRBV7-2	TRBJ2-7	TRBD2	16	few	CASSLVAGGLSYEQYF	TGTGCCAGCAGCTTAGTAGCGGGGGGCCTCTCCTACGAGCAGTACTTC
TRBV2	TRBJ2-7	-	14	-	CASERGGGSYEQYF	TGTGCCAGTGAAAGAGGGGGAGGGTCCTACGAGCAGTACTTC
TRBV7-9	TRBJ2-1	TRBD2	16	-	CASSLGTSGVRNEQFF	TGTGCCAGCAGCTTGGGAACTAGCGGGGTACGCAATGAGCAGTTCTTC
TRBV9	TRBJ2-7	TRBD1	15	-	CASSVARTRGLEQYF	TGTGCCAGCAGCGTTGCGCGGACAAGGGGGCTGGAGCAGTACTTC
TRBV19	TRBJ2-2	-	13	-	CASLRQYTGELFF	TGTGCCAGTCTTCGGCAGTACACCGGGGAGCTGTTTTTT
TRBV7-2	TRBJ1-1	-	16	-	CASSLVWGNMNTEAFF	TGTGCCAGCAGCTTAGTGTGGGGGAACATGAACACTGAAGCTTTCTTT
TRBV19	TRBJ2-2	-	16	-	CASSTRRGAGTGELFF	TGTGCCAGTAGTACAAGAAGGGGGGCAGGGACCGGGGAGCTGTTTTTT
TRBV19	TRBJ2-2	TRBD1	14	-	CASTRQGGTGELFF	TGTGCCAGTACCCGACAGGGGGGGACCGGGGAGCTGTTTTTT
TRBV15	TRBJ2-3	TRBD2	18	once	CATSRGQRASGRTDTQYF	TGTGCCACCAGCAGAGGCCAGCGGGCTAGCGGGCGCACAGATACGCAGTATTTT
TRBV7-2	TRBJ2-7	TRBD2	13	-	CAGSFSGGAEQYF	TGTGCCGGCAGCTTTAGCGGGGGGGCCGAGCAGTACTTC
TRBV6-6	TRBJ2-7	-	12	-	CASREGLYEQYF	TGTGCCAGCAGGGAGGGGCTATACGAGCAGTACTTC
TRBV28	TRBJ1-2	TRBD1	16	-	CASSLSGTGGDYGYTF	TGTGCCAGCAGTTTATCTGGGACAGGGGGCGACTATGGCTACACCTTC
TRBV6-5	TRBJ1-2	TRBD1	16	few	CASSYRGTGRNYGYTF	TGTGCCAGCAGTTACCGCGGGACAGGGCGGAACTATGGCTACACCTTC